This T cell receptor (beta chain) was recorded in a study of blood T cell repertoires in COVID-19. This CDR3 comprises 15 residues. CDR1 is SNHLY and CDR2 is FYNNEI in the germline V gene. With 6 bases clipped from V and 6 bases from J, the junction kept 8 bases outside the gene matches. In the source study's methods: Estimated nucleated cell counts came from reference gene primer amplification. Here immunoSEQ multiplex PCR was the method, and the copy in TCRdb shows in-frame clones only, minus some. V and J calls and clone size are those listed in that table; D and trimming were worked out from the DNA. The table has about 40,000 clones, about 86% seen once.

The sequenced material came from peripheral blood. This chain connects TRBV2 to TRBJ1-2; 12 bases fit TRBD1. This sequence originates from a man aged 40-50 years with active COVID-19. CDR3 amino acids: CASRVGQGALDGYTF. In DNA, the CDR3 is TGTGCCAGCAGGGTGGGACAGGGGGCTTTGGATGGCTACACCTTC.